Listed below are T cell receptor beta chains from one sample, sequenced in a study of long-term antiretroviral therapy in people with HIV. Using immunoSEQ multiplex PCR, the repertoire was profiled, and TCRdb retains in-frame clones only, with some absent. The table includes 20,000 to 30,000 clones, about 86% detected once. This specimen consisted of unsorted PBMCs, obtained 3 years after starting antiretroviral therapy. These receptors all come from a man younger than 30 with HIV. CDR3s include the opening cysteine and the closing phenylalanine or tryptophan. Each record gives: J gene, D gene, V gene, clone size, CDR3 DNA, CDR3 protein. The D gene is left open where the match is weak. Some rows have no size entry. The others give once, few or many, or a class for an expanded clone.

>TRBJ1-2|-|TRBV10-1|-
TGCGCCAGCAGTGAGTTAAGGGACTATGGCTACACCTTC
CASSELRDYGYTF
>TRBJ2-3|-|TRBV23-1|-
TGCGCCAGCAGTCAAACTCTCCCCGCGACAGTCTGGGAAGATACGCAGTATTTT
CASSQTLPATVWEDTQYF
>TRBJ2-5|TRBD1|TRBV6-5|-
TGTGCCAGCAGTGGGACAGGTCGGGAACGGACCCAGTACTTC
CASSGTGRERTQYF
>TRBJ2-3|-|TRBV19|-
TGTGCCAGTAGTATACGTATAAGAAAGGGAGATACGCAGTATTTT
CASSIRIRKGDTQYF
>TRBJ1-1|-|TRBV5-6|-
TGTGCCAGCAGCTTATCGAGGAACACTGAAGCTTTCTTT
CASSLSRNTEAFF
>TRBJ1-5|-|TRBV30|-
TGTGCCTGGAGTGTAGGTCAGCCCCAGCATTTT
CAWSVGQPQHF
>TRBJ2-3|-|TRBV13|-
TGTGCCAGCAGCTTAGACGGGGGACCCCTGAGGGCGCAGTATTTT
CASSLDGGPLRAQYF
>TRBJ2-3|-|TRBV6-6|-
TGTGCCAGCAGTTCCAAGGGCATTAGCACAGATACGCAGTATTTT
CASSSKGISTDTQYF
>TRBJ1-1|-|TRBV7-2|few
TGTGCCAGCAGCTCCCAGATAGACACTGAAGCTTTCTTT
CASSSQIDTEAFF
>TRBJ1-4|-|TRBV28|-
TGTGCCAGCAGTTTCGTCCTCGGGGGGGGTTCGGGAACTAATGAAAAACTGTTTTTT
CASSFVLGGGSGTNEKLFF
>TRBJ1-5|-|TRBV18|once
TGTGCCAGCTCACCCGGGCAGGCGCTTAATCAGCCCCAGCATTTT
CASSPGQALNQPQHF
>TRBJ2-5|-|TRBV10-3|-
TGTGCCATCAGTACCGGGGCTCAAGAGACCCAGTACTTC
CAISTGAQETQYF
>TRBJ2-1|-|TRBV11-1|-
TGTGCCAGCAGCGAGGGGGGGAATGAGCAGTTCTTC
CASSEGGNEQFF
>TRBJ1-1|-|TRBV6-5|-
TGTGCCAGCAGTTACGGGGGGTCGAACACTGAAGCTTTCTTT
CASSYGGSNTEAFF
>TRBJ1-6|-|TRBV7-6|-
TGTGCCAGCAGCTTCGGGCAGTATAATTCACCCCTCCACTTT
CASSFGQYNSPLHF
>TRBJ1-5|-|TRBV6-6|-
TGTGCCAGCAGCCCCACTATAGGCAATCAGCCCCAGCATTTT
CASSPTIGNQPQHF
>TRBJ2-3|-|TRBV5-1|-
TGCGCCAGCAGCCCGCCGGCCCCGGCTAGCACAGATACGCAGTATTTT
CASSPPAPASTDTQYF
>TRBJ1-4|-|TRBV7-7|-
TGTGCTAGCAGCGGCCGGGACCCACTGTTTTTT
CASSGRDPLFF
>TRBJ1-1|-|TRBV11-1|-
TGTGCCAGCAGCACGCAGGGGATTCGGACTGAAGCTTTCTTT
CASSTQGIRTEAFF
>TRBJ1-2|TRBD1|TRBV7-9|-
TGTGCCAGCAGCTTACCCACAGGGGGCTTCTATGGCTACACCTTC
CASSLPTGGFYGYTF
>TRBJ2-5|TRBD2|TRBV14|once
TGTGCCAGCAGCCCCGGCCGCGGGGGGAACCAAGAGACCCAGTACTTC
CASSPGRGGNQETQYF
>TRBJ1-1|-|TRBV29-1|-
TGCAGCGTTGCTCCACGGGGGGGCGAAGCTTTCTTT
CSVAPRGGEAFF
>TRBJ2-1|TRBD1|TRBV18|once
TGTGCCAGCTCCGGGGACAGTCCAGGCGATGAGCAGTTCTTC
CASSGDSPGDEQFF
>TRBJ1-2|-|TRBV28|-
TGTGCCAGCAACCCCGCAGGAAACTATGGCTACACCTTC
CASNPAGNYGYTF
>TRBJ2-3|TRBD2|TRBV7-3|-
TGTGCCAGCAGCTTAATCGTCGGCGGGGGACCCACAGATACGCAGTATTTT
CASSLIVGGGPTDTQYF
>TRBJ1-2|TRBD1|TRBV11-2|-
TGTGCCAGCAGCTCCTGGGACAGTGGCCCCCTTCTCTTC
CASSSWDSGPLLF
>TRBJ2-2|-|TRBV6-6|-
TGTGCCAGCAGTTACCGCCTATCCGGGGAGCTGTTTTTT
CASSYRLSGELFF
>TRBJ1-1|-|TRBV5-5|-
TGTGCCAGCAGTCCCAGGGTTTCGAACACTGAAGCTTTCTTT
CASSPRVSNTEAFF
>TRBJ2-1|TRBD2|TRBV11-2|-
TGTGCCAGCAGCTTAGGCGGGGGGGCTCATATGAATGAGCAGTTCTTC
CASSLGGGAHMNEQFF
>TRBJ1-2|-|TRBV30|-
TGTGCGAGGGCCGATTCTAACTATGGCTACACCTTC
CARADSNYGYTF
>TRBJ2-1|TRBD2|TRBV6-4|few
TGTGCCAGCAGTGATACGAGCCTAGCGGGTTACAATGAGCAGTTCTTC
CASSDTSLAGYNEQFF
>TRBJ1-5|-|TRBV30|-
TGTGCCTGGAGTGCTGAGGGGTATAGCAATCAGCCCCAGCATTTT
CAWSAEGYSNQPQHF
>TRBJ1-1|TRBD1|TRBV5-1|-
TGCGCCAGCAGCTTGGCGGAGGGGGCGGACACTGAAGCTTTCTTT
CASSLAEGADTEAFF
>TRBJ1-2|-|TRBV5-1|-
TGCGCCAGCAGTTCCCACTCCGAACAGGGAAGTGGCTACACCTTC
CASSSHSEQGSGYTF
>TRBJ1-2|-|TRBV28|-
TGTGCCAGCAGTTTATGGGGTACCGACAGCAGATCTGGCTACACCTTC
CASSLWGTDSRSGYTF
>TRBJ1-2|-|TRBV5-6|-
TGTGCCAGCAGCGGGGAGAGAGCGCTTAACTATGGCTACACCTTC
CASSGERALNYGYTF
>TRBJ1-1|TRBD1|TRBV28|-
TGTGCCAGCAGTTTATGGGGGGACAGGGGGGGGAACACTGAAGCTTTCTTT
CASSLWGDRGGNTEAFF
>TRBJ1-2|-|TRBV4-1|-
TGCGCCAGCAGCCAAGATTCGACAGCCTATGGCTACACCTTC
CASSQDSTAYGYTF
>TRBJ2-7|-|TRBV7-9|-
TGTGCCACCAGAGGAGGGAGTAACGAGCAGTACTTC
CATRGGSNEQYF
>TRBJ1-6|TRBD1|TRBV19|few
TGTGCCAGTAGTATACAAGGAGCCGGGACAGGGAGGCTTTCACCCCTCCACTTT
CASSIQGAGTGRLSPLHF
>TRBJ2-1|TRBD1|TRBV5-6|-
TGTGCCAGCAGATCAGGGGGCGATGAGCAGTTCTTC
CASRSGGDEQFF
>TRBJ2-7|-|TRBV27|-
TGTGCCAGCCTGAGCCCCATGGGCGAGCAGTACTTC
CASLSPMGEQYF
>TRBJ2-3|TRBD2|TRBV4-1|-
TGCGCCAGCAGCCAAGGGGGAGCGGGGGGGGGCACAGATACGCAGTATTTT
CASSQGGAGGGTDTQYF
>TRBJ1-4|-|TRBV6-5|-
TGTGCCAGCAGGGGTCTTAATGAAAAACTGTTTTTT
CASRGLNEKLFF
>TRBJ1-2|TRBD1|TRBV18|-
TGTGCCAGCTCGGCCGGGACAGGGGGAGGCTACACCTTC
CASSAGTGGGYTF
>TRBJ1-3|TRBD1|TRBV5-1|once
TGCGCCAGCAGCCAGGGGACAGCCGGAAACACCATATATTTT
CASSQGTAGNTIYF